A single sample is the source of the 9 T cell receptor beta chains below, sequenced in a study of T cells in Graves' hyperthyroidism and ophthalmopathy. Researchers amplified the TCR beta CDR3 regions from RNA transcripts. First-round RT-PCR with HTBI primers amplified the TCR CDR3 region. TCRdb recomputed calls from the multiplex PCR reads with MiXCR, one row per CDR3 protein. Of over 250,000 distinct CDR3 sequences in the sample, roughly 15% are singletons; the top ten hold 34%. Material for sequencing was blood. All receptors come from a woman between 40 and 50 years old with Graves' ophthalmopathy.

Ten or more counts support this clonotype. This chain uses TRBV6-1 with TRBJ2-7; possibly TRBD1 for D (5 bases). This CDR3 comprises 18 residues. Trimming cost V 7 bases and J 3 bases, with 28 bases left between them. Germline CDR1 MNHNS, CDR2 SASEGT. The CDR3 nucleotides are TGTGCCAGCAAGTACTCTGACCCCCAAGGGCAGGACATCTACGAGCAGTACTTC. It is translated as CASKYSDPQGQDIYEQYF.

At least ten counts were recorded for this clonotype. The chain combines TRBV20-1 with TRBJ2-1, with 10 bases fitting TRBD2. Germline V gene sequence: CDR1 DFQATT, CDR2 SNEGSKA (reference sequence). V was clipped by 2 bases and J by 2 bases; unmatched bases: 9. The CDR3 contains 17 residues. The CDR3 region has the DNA TGCAGTGCTAGATCCGCTAGCGGGGGTCTGGCCTACAATGAGCAGTTCTTC. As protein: CSARSASGGLAYNEQFF.

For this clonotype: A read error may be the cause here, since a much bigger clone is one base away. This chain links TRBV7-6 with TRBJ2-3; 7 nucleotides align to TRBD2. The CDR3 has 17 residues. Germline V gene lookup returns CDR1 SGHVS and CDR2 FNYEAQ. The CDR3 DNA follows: TGTGCCAACAGCCCATCCACGAGCGGGGCTAGCACAGATACGCAGTATTTT. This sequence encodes CANSPSTSGASTDTQYF.

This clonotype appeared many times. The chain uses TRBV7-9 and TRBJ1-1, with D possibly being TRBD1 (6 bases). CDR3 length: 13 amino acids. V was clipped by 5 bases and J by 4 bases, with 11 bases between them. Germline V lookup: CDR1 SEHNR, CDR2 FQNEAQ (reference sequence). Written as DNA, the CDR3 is TGTGCCAGCAGCGGAGCCAGGGGCACTGAAGCTTTCTTT. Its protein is CASSGARGTEAFF.

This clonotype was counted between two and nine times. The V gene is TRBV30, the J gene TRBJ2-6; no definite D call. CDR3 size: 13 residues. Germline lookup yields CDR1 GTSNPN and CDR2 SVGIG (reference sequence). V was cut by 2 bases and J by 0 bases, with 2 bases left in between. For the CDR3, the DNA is TGTGCCTGGAGTAACTCTGGGGCCAACGTCCTGACTTTC. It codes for CAWSNSGANVLTF.

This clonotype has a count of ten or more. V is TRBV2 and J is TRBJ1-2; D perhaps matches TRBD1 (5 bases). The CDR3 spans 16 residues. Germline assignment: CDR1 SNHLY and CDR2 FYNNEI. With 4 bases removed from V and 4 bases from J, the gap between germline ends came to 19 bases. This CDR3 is CASSAGLSLAGYGYTF. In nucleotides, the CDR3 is TGTGCCAGCAGTGCGGGACTTTCCCTAGCGGGCTATGGCTACACCTTC. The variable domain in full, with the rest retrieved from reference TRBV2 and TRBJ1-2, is EPEVTQTPSHQVTQMGQEVILRCVPISNHLYFYWYRQILGQKVEFLVSFYNNEISEKSEIFDDQFSVERPDGSNFTLKIRSTKLEDSAMYFCASSAGLSLAGYGYTFGSGTRLTVV.

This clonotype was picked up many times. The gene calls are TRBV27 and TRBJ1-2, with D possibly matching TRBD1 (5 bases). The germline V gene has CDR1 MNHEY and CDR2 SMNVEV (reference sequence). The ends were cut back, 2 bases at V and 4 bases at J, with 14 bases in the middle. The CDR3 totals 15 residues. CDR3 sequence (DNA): TGTGCCAGCAGTTTAGGGGCCCCCTCCCTCTATGGCTACACCTTC. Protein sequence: CASSLGAPSLYGYTF.

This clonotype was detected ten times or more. CDR3 in DNA: TGTGCCAGCAGTTTATCGGGAGCCTACGAGCAGTACTTC. Translated, it gives CASSLSGAYEQYF. The chain is built from TRBV27 and TRBJ2-7; D is perhaps TRBD2 (5 bases). V gave up 0 bases and J gave up 2 bases, with 5 bases separating them. The germline V gene encodes CDR1 MNHEY and CDR2 SMNVEV (reference sequence). The CDR3 runs 13 residues.

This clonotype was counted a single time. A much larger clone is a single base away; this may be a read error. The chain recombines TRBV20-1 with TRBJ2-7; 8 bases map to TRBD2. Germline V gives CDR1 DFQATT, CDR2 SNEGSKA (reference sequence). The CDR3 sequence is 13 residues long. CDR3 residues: CSALAGNSYEHYF. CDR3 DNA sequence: TGCAGTGCCTTAGCGGGGAACTCCTACGAGCATTACTTC.